This T cell receptor (beta chain) stems from a study of blood T cell repertoires in COVID-19. The wider study: Acute and convalescent COVID-19 specimens originated in the United States, Italy and Spain. T cells, B-cell-depleted T cells, or PBMCs supplied cDNA or gDNA.

Source study methods: Using reference gene primer amplification, nucleated cell counts were estimated. Sequencing was performed with immunoSEQ multiplex PCR; in TCRdb, only in-frame clones are kept and a portion is missing. V, J and clone size are those of that table, while D and trimming were read from the DNA. Of 50,000 to 70,000 clones in the sample, around 85% were seen once. This clone was picked up one time. The germline V gene has CDR1 SEHNR and CDR2 FQNEAQ (reference sequence). The CDR3 has 16 residues. V shed 6 bases and J shed 2 bases, with 19 bases lying between them. The receptor was isolated from a woman in her 70s with active COVID-19. The chain has TRBV7-9 and TRBJ2-5, with D possibly being TRBD1 (6 bases). The sequenced sample was peripheral blood. Here the CDR3 DNA reads TGTGCCAGCAGGAGTTGGGACACGGCGGAGCAAGAGACCCAGTACTTC. Translation gives CASRSWDTAEQETQYF.